This TCR beta chain was obtained from a study of cytomegalovirus exposure and HLA in healthy donors. As concerns this clone: Antigen unknown.

Whole-study results and caveats: A previous analysis found most TCR beta V segments productive roughly 90% or roughly 30% of the time. Generally TCR sequences proved uncommon, though certain public TCRs appeared in numerous donors.

13 Jbeta primers and 60 Vbeta primers were used for the PCR. Assay: immunoSEQ multiplex PCR; the TCRdb copy retains only in-frame clones and omits some. Among over 150,000 clones listed, 82% were seen once. The V end lost 1 base, the J end lost 6 bases, and 6 bases lay between the germline ends. The germline V gene has CDR1 SGHTA and CDR2 FQGNSA. The CDR3 spans 13 residues. The genes are TRBV7-2 and TRBJ2-2; TRBD1 is a possible D gene (5 bases). The source of this sequence is a girl between 5 and 17 years old in good health and CMV-seropositive. The sample was PBMCs. The CDR3 coding sequence is TGTGCCAGCAGCTTAGAAGGGGCCGGGGAGCTGTTTTTT. Translating gives CASSLEGAGELFF.